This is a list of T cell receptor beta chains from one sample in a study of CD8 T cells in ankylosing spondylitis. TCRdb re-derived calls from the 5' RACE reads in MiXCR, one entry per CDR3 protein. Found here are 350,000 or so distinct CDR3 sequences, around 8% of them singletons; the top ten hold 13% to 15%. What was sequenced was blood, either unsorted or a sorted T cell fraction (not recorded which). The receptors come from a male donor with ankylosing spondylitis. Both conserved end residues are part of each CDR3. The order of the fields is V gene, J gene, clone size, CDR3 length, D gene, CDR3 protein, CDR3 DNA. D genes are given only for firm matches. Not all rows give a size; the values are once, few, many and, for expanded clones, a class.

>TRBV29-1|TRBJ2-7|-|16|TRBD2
CSVGAGRSGSRDEQYF
TGCAGCGTTGGGGCTGGGAGGAGCGGGAGTCGGGACGAGCAGTACTTC
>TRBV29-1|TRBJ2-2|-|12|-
CSVAGSDGELFF
TGCAGCGTTGCGGGGTCGGACGGGGAGCTGTTTTTT
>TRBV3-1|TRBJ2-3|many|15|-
CASSETGVGTDTQYF
TGTGCCAGCAGCGAAACGGGAGTGGGCACAGATACGCAGTATTTT
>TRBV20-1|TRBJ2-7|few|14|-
CSALRAATSYEQYF
TGCAGTGCCCTCAGAGCGGCAACATCCTACGAGCAGTACTTC
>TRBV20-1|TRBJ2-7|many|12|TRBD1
CSAWTGGYEQYF
TGCAGTGCTTGGACAGGGGGATACGAGCAGTACTTC
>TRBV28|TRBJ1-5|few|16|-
CASSSTIGRRNQPQHF
TGTGCCAGCAGTTCAACAATTGGCCGTCGCAATCAGCCCCAGCATTTT
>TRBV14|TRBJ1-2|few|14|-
CASSQDPWRSGYTF
TGTGCCAGCAGCCAAGATCCGTGGAGGAGTGGCTACACCTTC
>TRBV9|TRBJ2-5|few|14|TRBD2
CASSVIGRGETQYF
TGTGCCAGCAGCGTAATAGGGAGGGGAGAGACCCAGTACTTC
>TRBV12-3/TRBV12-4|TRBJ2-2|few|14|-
CASNMEGVAGELFF
TGTGCCAGCAACATGGAAGGGGTGGCCGGGGAGCTGTTTTTT
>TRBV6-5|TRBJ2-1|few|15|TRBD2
CASSYETSGRHEQFF
TGTGCCAGCAGTTACGAGACTAGCGGGAGACATGAGCAGTTCTTC
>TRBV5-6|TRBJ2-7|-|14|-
CASSLVGDNYEQYF
TGTGCCAGCAGCTTGGTAGGAGACAACTACGAGCAGTACTTC
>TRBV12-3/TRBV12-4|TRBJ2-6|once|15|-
CASRHSYPGANVLTF
TGTGCCAGCAGACATAGTTACCCTGGGGCCAACGTCCTGACTTTC
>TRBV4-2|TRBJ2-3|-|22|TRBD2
CASSQDPKRGSVAGGVADTQYF
TGTGCCAGCAGCCAAGATCCAAAGAGGGGGTCCGTAGCGGGAGGAGTCGCAGATACGCAGTATTTT
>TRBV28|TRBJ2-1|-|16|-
CASSRPRSTAYNEQFF
TGTGCCAGCAGCCGCCCACGATCGACAGCCTACAATGAGCAGTTCTTC
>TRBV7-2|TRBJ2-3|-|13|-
CASSTVKGGTQYF
TGTGCCAGCAGTACCGTAAAGGGTGGTACGCAGTATTTT
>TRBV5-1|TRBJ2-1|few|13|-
CASSLGAHNEQFF
TGCGCCAGCAGCCTGGGCGCCCACAATGAGCAGTTCTTC
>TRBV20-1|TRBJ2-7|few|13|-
CSASWGLAREQYF
TGCAGTGCTAGTTGGGGACTGGCTCGCGAGCAGTACTTC
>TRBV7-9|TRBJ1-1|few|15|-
CASSLGLGLGTEAFF
TGTGCCAGCAGCCTTGGCTTGGGGTTGGGCACTGAAGCTTTCTTT
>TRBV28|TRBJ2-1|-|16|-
CASLPRGGLTYNEQFF
TGTGCCTCCCTGCCTAGGGGGGGCCTGACCTACAATGAGCAGTTCTTC
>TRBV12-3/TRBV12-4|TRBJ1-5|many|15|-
CASQQGQGLNQPQHF
TGTGCCAGCCAACAAGGGCAGGGCCTCAATCAGCCCCAGCATTTT
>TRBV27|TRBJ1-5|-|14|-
CASTLHLGNQPQHF
TGTGCCAGCACCTTACATTTGGGCAATCAGCCCCAGCATTTT
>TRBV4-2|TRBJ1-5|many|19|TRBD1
CASSRGLRDRDRGNQPQHF
TGTGCCAGCAGCCGCGGATTACGGGACAGGGACCGCGGCAATCAGCCCCAGCATTTT
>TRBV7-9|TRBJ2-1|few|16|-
CASRGLTGRSYNEQFF
TGTGCCAGCAGGGGGCTTACAGGTCGCTCCTACAATGAGCAGTTCTTC
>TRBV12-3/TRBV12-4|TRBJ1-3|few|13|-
CASSLAEENTIYF
TGTGCCAGCAGTCTCGCTGAAGAAAACACCATATATTTT